The 4 T cell receptor beta chains listed next were all sequenced from one sample in a study of T cell clonality in common variable immunodeficiency. TCRdb keeps only in-frame clones here, not all; method: immunoSEQ multiplex PCR. Altogether roughly 30,000 clones were found in the sample, and no singletons occur. The antigens these receptors bind are not known. Study-wide findings and caveats: In common variable immunodeficiency, TCR beta chains reportedly carried fewer deletions and N-nucleotide insertions.

Sequencing was done on a sample of peripheral blood mononuclear cells. The receptors here all came from a human donor with common variable immunodeficiency.

This clone showed up many times. Read sequence stops 3 residues before the CDR3 end, and the germline J gene provides the missing end. V and J are TRBV7-9 and TRBJ1-1; 9 bases fit TRBD1. V lost 5 bases to trimming and J lost 5 bases; unmatched junction nucleotides: 9. CDR1 is SEHNR and CDR2 is FQNEAQ in the germline V gene (reference sequence). This CDR3 is 15 amino acids long. The CDR3 sequence: CASSKQGAGGTEAFF. The sequenced part of the CDR3 DNA is TGTGCCAGCAGCAAACAGGGGGCTGGAGGTACTGAA.

This clone was seen many times. The CDR3 here is CASSLGGGQRNTEAFF. The sequenced CDR3 bases are TGCGCCAGCAGCTTGGGGGGGGGCCAACGGAACACTGAA. The chain employs TRBV5-1 and TRBJ1-1, with D possibly TRBD1 on 6 matching bases. From the germline J gene comes the end of the CDR3, since the read stops 3 residues before it. This CDR3 is 16 amino acids long. Germline loops: CDR1 SGHRS, CDR2 YFSETQ. Trimming removed 0 bases from V and 1 base from J, with 13 bases in between. The complete variable domain, with remaining parts taken from reference TRBV5-1 and TRBJ1-1, reads KAGVTQTPRYLIKTRGQQVTLSCSPISGHRSVSWYQQTPGQGLQFLFEYFSETQRNKGNFPGRFSGRQFSNSRSEMNVSTLELGDSALYLCASSLGGGQRNTEAFFGQGTRLTVV.

This clone was recorded at least ten times. The read finishes 3 residues shy of the CDR3 end, and the germline J gene is used to complete it. This chain connects TRBV23-1 to TRBJ1-5; 10 nucleotides line up with TRBD1. TRBV23-1 belongs to the ORF category, with a function that is uncertain. The ends lost 3 bases at V and 2 bases at J; junction bases unmatched: 10. The CDR3 is 18 amino acids. CDR3 bases read: TGCGCCAGCAGTCAGCGGGACAGGGGAGAGGTAGGCAATCAGCCC. Protein: CASSQRDRGEVGNQP. The full CDR3 protein reads CASSQRDRGEVGNQPQHF.

This clone appeared many times. The read ends 3 residues early relative to the CDR3; the germline J gene fills the gap. This chain uses TRBV7-8 with TRBJ1-6; 8 bases fit TRBD1. V gave up 4 bases and J gave up 7 bases; unmatched junction bases: 6. Germline V gene lookup returns CDR1 SGHVS and CDR2 FQNEAQ. The CDR3 is made up of 15 amino acids. CDR3 region: CASSSRTGRNSPLHF. The covered CDR3 bases are TGTGCCAGCAGCTCGCGGACAGGGCGGAATTCACCC.